This T cell receptor (beta chain) was obtained from a study of blood T cell repertoires in COVID-19. The wider study: Acute and convalescent COVID-19 samples came from the United States, Italy and Spain.

As originally analysed: Reference gene primer amplification yielded estimated nucleated cell counts. The method was immunoSEQ multiplex PCR; TCRdb's version includes in-frame clones alone and lacks a portion of them. V, J and clone size reflect that table, while D and trimming were determined from the DNA. Of approximately 300,000 clones detected, more than 80% appear once; the ten largest clones hold around 5.8%. This clone was found once. The germline gives CDR1 SGDLS, CDR2 YYNGEE. Trimming cost V 6 bases and J 8 bases; bases outside gene matches: 16. This CDR3 is 16 amino acids long. Sequenced material: peripheral blood. The clonotype was recovered from a woman between 50 and 59 years old with COVID-19, enrolled during active disease. This chain joins TRBV9 and TRBJ2-1, with 8 bases identical to TRBD1. The CDR3 nucleotides read TGTGCCAGCACCATCGGAGGGGGGACAGGAAGACATGAGCAGTTCTTC. Translated: CASTIGGGTGRHEQFF. Variable domain in full (rest from reference TRBV9 and TRBJ2-1): DSGVTQTPKHLITATGQRVTLRCSPRSGDLSVYWYQQSLDQGLQFLIQYYNGEERAKGNILERFSAQQFPDLHSELNLSSLELGDSALYFCASTIGGGTGRHEQFFGPGTRLTVL.